This T cell receptor (beta chain) was identified during a study of blood T cells in healthy people across ages. The second PCR ran about 6 to 11 cycles with a sample-barcoded 5' primer and J-beta primers. MiXCR, run by TCRdb on the 5' RACE reads, gives a single entry per CDR3 protein. This repertoire shows roughly 500,000 distinct CDR3 sequences, 27% found once; its top ten account for around a sixth. The CDR3 consists of 16 residues. In germline, CDR1 is MNHEY, CDR2 SVGAGI. V lost 0 bases, J lost 4 bases, and 12 bases lay in between. Sequencing was done on a sample of blood. The rearrangement joins TRBV6-5 to TRBJ1-4; the D is unclear. The sequence was collected from a woman aged 65 to 85 in good health. The CDR3 loop reads CASSYSKRRLNEKLFF. In DNA, the CDR3 is TGTGCCAGCAGTTACTCGAAGCGCCGGCTTAATGAAAAACTGTTTTTT.